This is a list of T cell receptor beta chains from one sample in a study of cytomegalovirus exposure and HLA in healthy donors. Sequencing used immunoSEQ multiplex PCR; TCRdb keeps in-frame clones, though not all of them. The sample contains some 200,000 clones, 83% of which appear only once. The sample comprised PBMCs. The receptors were sampled from a man aged 45 to 65 in good health and CMV-seronegative. Both conserved end residues are part of each CDR3.

- TRBV29-1 CSATGTGGYEQYF
TRBJ2-7 TRBV6-6 CASRGQTPSYEQYF
TRBJ2-5 TRBV5-8 CASSVDRVETQYF
TRBJ2-2 TRBV5-8 CASSSRGLAGRNTGELFF
TRBJ2-5 TRBV29-1 CSVNRQGQETQYF
TRBJ1-5 TRBV16 CASSQLGGNPQHF
TRBJ2-2 TRBV9 CASSADSGTGELFF
TRBJ2-7 TRBV5-6 CASSLGQGKKQYF
TRBJ1-5 TRBV2 CASRTSGILGQPQHF
TRBJ1-4 TRBV19 CASSIGGTGANEKLFF
TRBJ2-6 TRBV7-9 CASSLRGQGISGANVLTF
TRBJ2-7 TRBV18 CAIARCGQGYVYEQYF
TRBJ1-6 TRBV27 CASSLFSDRPRTPLHF
TRBJ1-1 TRBV19 CASSIDLWGVGGKSNTEAFF
TRBJ2-2 TRBV15 CATSARRGQGTRALNTGELFF
TRBJ2-1 TRBV7-6 CASSLYGGGPRNEQFF
TRBJ1-4 TRBV11-2 CASTLGGAGEKLFF
TRBJ1-2 TRBV18 CASSRGQGNAYGYTF
TRBJ1-3 TRBV7-9 CASSFSAALDTIYF
TRBJ1-1 TRBV9 CASSVGVQMNTEAFF
TRBJ2-2 TRBV5-1 CASRGQGATGELFF
TRBJ2-5 TRBV30 CASTGVGVRETQYF
TRBJ2-3 TRBV7-2 CASSFQYTDTQYF
TRBJ2-3 TRBV6-5 CASSYVRGSTDTQYF
TRBJ1-1 TRBV5-1 CASSLTGQVEAFF
TRBJ2-5 TRBV9 CASSLRDRGVETQYF
TRBJ2-5 TRBV30 CASTGQETQYF
TRBJ2-3 TRBV4-1 CASSPKTGGVGDTQYF
TRBJ1-1 TRBV6-5 CASRRQIKNTEAFF
TRBJ1-2 TRBV19 CASLRDTYGYTF
TRBJ1-1 TRBV7-6 CASSLARNTEAFF
TRBJ1-4 TRBV7-9 CASSFYQGSNEKLFF
TRBJ1-1 TRBV4-1 CASSLRAGGAPEAFF
TRBJ2-5 TRBV6-6 CASSSVERAQETQYF
TRBJ2-5 TRBV7-9 CASSYRALETQYF
TRBJ1-2 TRBV6-6 CASSPQGAGRNYGYTF
TRBJ2-7 TRBV7-8 CASSLKSRVEGGTYEQYF
TRBJ2-1 TRBV7-9 CSSSSPSGGSYNEQFF
TRBJ2-7 TRBV18 CASSTGGTGAHEQYF
TRBJ2-1 TRBV7-2 CASSSPGGGFNEQFF
TRBJ1-1 TRBV19 CASSIQANTEAFF
TRBJ2-4 TRBV21-1 CASTQVGVRGNIQYF
TRBJ1-1 TRBV4-3 CASSQDPPGQGIGLTEAFF
TRBJ2-1 TRBV6-6 CASSTTSGIQEQFF
TRBJ2-5 TRBV6-1 CASSGGLAGPETQYF
TRBJ2-5 TRBV21-1 CASREAGVEETQYF
TRBJ2-3 TRBV10-1 CASILLAGAHTQYF
TRBJ2-7 TRBV7-9 CSSSLSGVEQYF
TRBJ1-1 TRBV9 CASSDRGTEAFF
TRBJ1-6 TRBV30 CACGVTGTANSPLHF
TRBJ2-2 TRBV28 CASSFVAGRGTGELFF
TRBJ2-7 TRBV6-5 CASSPRALISYEQYF
TRBJ1-2 TRBV4-2 CASSQERDKGYTF
TRBJ1-6 TRBV7-2 CASSAAAPGANSPLHF
TRBJ2-1 TRBV27 CASSFQHRDRRDNEQFF
TRBJ2-3 TRBV5-5 CASSLPSGLAGGTDTQYF
TRBJ2-2 TRBV5-6 CASSLLVDTGELFF
TRBJ1-6 TRBV7-3 CASRAGSYNSPLHF
TRBJ1-1 TRBV5-1 CASSLGPGWGTEAFF